The entry below describes one T cell receptor (beta chain). Its antigen is still unknown. No base-level quality is on record; no much larger clone is a single base apart. Library prep was done by the immunoSEQ multiplex PCR assay. The source is immuneACCESS, and TCRdb retained only in-frame sequences with V and J called. Part of the clones is not carried over; for the studies checked, unresolved V genes explain less than half of this, and the remainder is unexplained. In all, the sample holds about 60,000 clones, and around 97% of those were seen once. About 2.5% of the sample is taken by the ten largest. These data originate in a study of T cell changes during pregnancy in multiple sclerosis (dated by TCRdb to the late 2010s). Context from the whole study: The study examined how the T cell repertoire changed over the course of pregnancy in women with multiple sclerosis.

The specimen was CD8+ T cells from peripheral blood mononuclear cells, collected after pregnancy. This TCR came from a female donor with multiple sclerosis, enrolled in a pregnancy study.

This receptor has the CDR3 CASSQTGSGHNEQFF. The nucleotides read TGTGCCAGCAGCCAAACAGGTTCAGGTCACAATGAGCAGTTCTTC. The sequence is built from TRBV6-4 and TRBJ2-1, with a weak D call of TRBD1 (5 bases match). V is reduced by 6 bases and J by 5 bases, leaving a spacing of 17 bases between them. The germline V gene yields MRHNA for CDR1 and SNTAGT for CDR2. Including cysteine and phenylalanine, the CDR3 has 15 amino acids. The sequence is cut down to CDR3 DNA, 45 bases in frame from base 1.